The source of this TCR beta chain is a study of T cells expressing NK-cell markers. This CDR3 has 13 amino acids. TCRdb reanalyzed the 5' RACE reads and collapses them to one entry per CDR3 protein, without DNA. This listing includes 150,000 to 160,000 distinct CDR3 sequences. The sample was blood T cells: a sorted CD56 or NKG2C T cell subset, CD4+ or CD8+ T cells, or bulk PBMC T cells (not recorded which). The source of this sequence is a woman aged 50 to 60 in good health. The chain joins TRBV12-3 or TRBV12-4 to TRBJ2-2. The CDR3 sequence: CASSFSGNGELFF.